This entry is about one TCR beta chain. The CDR3 covers 16 residues. Per the germline V gene, CDR1 is MNHEY and CDR2 is SMNVEV (reference sequence). Trimming took 4 bases from V and 0 from J; bases not matched to a gene: 2. The data were obtained in a study of early T cells in non-severe SARS-CoV-2 infection. The overall study: Sequenced bulk RNA came from whole blood that was unsorted, and chains were unpaired.

TCRdb re-analysed the 5' RACE reads in MiXCR, keeping a single row per CDR3 protein. In the table there are fewer than 130,000 distinct CDR3 sequences, roughly 12% of which are singletons. Sequencing used whole blood, obtained at baseline. The TCR sequence derives from an adult who was a healthcare worker with PCR-confirmed SARS-CoV-2 infection or an uninfected control (not recorded which). The chain links TRBV27 to TRBJ2-7; 14 bases are shared with TRBD2. In DNA form, the CDR3 reads TGTGCCAGCAGTTCGGGACTAGCGGGGGCCTCCTACGAGCAGTACTTC. Translated: CASSSGLAGASYEQYF.